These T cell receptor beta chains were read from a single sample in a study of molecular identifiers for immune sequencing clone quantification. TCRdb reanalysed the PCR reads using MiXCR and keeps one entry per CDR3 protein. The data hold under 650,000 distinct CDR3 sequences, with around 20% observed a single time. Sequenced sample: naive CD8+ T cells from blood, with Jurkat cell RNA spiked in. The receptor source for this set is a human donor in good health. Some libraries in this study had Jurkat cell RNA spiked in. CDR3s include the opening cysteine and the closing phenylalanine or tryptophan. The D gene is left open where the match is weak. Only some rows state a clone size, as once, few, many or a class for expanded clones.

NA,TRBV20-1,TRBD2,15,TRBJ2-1,TGCAGTGCTCTACCTCGGACTAGCGGGGGGCCGGAGCATGTCTTC,CSALPRTSGGPEHVF
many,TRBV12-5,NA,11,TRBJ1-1,TGTGCTAGTGGATGGGGGACTGAAGCTTTCTTT,CASGWGTEAFF
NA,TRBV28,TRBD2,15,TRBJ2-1,TGTGCCAGCAGTGCTCTGGGACTAGAACTCAATGAGCAGTTCTTC,CASSALGLELNEQFF
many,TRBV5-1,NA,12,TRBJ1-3,TGCGCCAGCAGCGCAGGTGGAAACACCATATATTTT,CASSAGGNTIYF
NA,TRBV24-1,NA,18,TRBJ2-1,TGTGCCACCAGTGATCACCGGATCGGCGGGACATCCTACAATGAGCAGTCCTTC,CATSDHRIGGTSYNEQSF
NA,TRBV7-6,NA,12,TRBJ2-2,TGTGCCAGCAACCAGCTTTCCGGGGAGCTGTTTTTT,CASNQLSGELFF
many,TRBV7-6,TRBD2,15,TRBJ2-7,TGTGCCAGCAGCTGGGGACTAGCGGGGGCCTACGAGCAGTACTTC,CASSWGLAGAYEQYF
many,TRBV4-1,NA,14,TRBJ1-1,TGCGCCAGCAGCAGACAGCCTCAGAACACTGAAGCTTTCTTT,CASSRQPQNTEAFF
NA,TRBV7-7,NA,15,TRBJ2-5,TGTGCTAGCAGCTTAGTGGCCAGGAGCCAAGAGACCCAGTACTTC,CASSLVARSQETQYF
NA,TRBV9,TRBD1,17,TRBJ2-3,TGTACCAGCATCGCCGGACAGGGTTATCTTCGGACAGATACGCAGTATTTT,CTSIAGQGYLRTDTQYF
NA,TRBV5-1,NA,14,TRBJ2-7,TGCGCCAGCAGCTTGGTGAACAGTCCCTACGAGCAGTACTTC,CASSLVNSPYEQYF
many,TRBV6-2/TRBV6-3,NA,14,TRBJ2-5,TGTGCCAGCTCCATAAGCCGATCACAAGAGACCCAGTACTTC,CASSISRSQETQYF
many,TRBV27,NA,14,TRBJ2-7,TGTGCCAGCTCCAGCCCCGACAACACCTACGAGCAGTACTTC,CASSSPDNTYEQYF
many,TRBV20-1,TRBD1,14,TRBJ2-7,TGCAGTGCCGACCGGCCGGGACAGACCTACGAGCAGTACTTC,CSADRPGQTYEQYF
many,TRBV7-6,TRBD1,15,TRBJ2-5,TGTGCCAGCAGCCGGACAGGGGACAACCAAGAGACCCAGTACTTC,CASSRTGDNQETQYF
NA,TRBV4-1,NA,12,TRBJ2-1,TGCGCCAGCAACCAAGTAGTTTCTGAGCAGTTCTTC,CASNQVVSEQFF
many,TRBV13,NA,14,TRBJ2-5,TGTGCCAGCAGCCCCCCAGACAGACAAGAGACCCAGTACTTC,CASSPPDRQETQYF
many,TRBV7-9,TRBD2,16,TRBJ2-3,TGTGCCAGCAGCTTCTCTAGCGGGGGACCCACAGATACGCAGTATTTT,CASSFSSGGPTDTQYF
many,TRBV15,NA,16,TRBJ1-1,TGTGCCACCAGCGGATCCCCGGGACACCCGAACACTGAAGCTTTCTTT,CATSGSPGHPNTEAFF
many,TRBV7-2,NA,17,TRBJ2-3,TGTGCCAGCAGCCATTACGGACATCTATCTAGCACAGATACGCAGTATTTT,CASSHYGHLSSTDTQYF
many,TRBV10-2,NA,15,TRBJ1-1,TGCGCCAGCAGTGAGATGGCAGGGTTGAACACTGAAGCTTTCTTT,CASSEMAGLNTEAFF
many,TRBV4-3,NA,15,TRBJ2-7,TGCGCCAGCAGCCAGTACGACTCAAGCTCCTACGAGCAGTACTTC,CASSQYDSSSYEQYF
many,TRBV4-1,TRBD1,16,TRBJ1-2,TGCGCCAGCAGCCAAGAACCGGGACAGGGCAACTATGGCTACACCTTC,CASSQEPGQGNYGYTF
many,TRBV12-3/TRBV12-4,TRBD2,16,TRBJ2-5,TGTGCCAGCATGGGTTCCAGCGGGGGGACAGTGGAGACCCAGTACTTC,CASMGSSGGTVETQYF
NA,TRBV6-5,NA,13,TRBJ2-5,TGTGCCAGCAGACGCCTTGAGGAAGAGACCCAGTGCTTC,CASRRLEEETQCF
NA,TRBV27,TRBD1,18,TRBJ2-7,TGTGCCAGCAGTGGGGTTCCCGTACGGGGACAGGGGACCTACGAGCAGTACTTC,CASSGVPVRGQGTYEQYF
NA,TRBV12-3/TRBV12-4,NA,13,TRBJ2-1,TGTGCCAGCAGTTTAGGCCGGGTTGGGGAGCAGTTCTTC,CASSLGRVGEQFF
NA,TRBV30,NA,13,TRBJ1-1,TGTGCCTGGACGCTCGGGGAGCTCACTGAAGTTTTCTTT,CAWTLGELTEVFF